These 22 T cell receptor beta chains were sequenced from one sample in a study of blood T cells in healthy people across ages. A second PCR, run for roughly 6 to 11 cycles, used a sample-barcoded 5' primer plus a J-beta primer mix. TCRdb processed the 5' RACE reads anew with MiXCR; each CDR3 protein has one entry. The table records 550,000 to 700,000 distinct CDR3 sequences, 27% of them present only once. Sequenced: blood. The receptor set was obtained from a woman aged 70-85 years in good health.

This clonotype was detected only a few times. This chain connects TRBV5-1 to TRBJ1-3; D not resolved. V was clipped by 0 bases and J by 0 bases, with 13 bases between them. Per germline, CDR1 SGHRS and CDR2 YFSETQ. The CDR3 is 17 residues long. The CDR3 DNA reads TGCGCCAGCAGCTTGGGAGCCTCGGCGGGCTCTGGAAACACCATATATTTT. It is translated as CASSLGASAGSGNTIYF.

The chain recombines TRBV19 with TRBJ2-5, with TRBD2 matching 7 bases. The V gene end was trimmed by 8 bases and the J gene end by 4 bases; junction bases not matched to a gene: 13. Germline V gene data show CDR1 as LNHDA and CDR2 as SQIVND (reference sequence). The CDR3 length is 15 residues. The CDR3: CASGKARLAGETQYF. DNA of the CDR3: TGTGCCAGTGGTAAAGCCCGACTAGCCGGAGAGACCCAGTACTTC.

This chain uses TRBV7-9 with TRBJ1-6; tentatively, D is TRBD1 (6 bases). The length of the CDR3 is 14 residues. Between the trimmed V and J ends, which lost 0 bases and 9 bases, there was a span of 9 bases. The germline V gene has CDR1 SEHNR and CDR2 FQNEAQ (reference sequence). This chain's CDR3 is CASSLAGGGSPLHF. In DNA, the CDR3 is TGTGCCAGCAGCTTAGCAGGGGGTGGTTCACCCCTCCACTTT.

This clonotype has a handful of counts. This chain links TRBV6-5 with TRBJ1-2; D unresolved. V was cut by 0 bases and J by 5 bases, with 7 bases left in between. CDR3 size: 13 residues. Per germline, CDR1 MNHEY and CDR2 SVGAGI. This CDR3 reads CASSYSGLYGYTF. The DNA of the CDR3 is TGTGCCAGCAGTTACTCAGGACTTTATGGCTACACCTTC.

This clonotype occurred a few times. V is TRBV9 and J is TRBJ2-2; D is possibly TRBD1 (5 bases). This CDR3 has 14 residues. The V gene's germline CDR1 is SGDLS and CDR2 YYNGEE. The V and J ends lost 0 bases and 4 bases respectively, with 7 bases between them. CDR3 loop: CASSVVQVTGELFF. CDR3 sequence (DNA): TGTGCCAGCAGCGTAGTACAGGTCACCGGGGAGCTGTTTTTT.

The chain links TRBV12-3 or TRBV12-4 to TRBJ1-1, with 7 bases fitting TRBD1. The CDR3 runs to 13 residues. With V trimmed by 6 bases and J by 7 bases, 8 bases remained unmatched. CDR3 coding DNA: TGTGCCAGCAGCAAGGACAGGCCATTTGAAGCTTTCTTT. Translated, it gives CASSKDRPFEAFF.

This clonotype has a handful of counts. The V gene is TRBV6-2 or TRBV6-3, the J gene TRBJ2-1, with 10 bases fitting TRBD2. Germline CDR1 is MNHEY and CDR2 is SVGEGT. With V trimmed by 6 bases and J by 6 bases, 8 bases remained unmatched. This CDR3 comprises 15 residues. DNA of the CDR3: TGTGCCAGCAGCTCCCAGCGGGGGGGCCTCAATGAGCAGTTCTTC. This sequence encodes CASSSQRGGLNEQFF.

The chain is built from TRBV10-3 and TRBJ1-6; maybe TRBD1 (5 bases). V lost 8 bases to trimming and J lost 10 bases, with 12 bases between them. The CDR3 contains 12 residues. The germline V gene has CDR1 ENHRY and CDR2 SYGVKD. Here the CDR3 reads CAIGDQDSPLHF. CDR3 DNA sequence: TGTGCCATCGGGGACCAGGACTCACCCCTCCACTTT.

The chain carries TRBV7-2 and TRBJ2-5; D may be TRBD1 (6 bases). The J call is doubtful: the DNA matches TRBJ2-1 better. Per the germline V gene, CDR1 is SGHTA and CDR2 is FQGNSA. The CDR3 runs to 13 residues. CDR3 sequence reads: CASSPQGGGEQFF. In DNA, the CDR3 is TGTGCCAGCAGCCCCCAAGGGGGTGGGGAGCAGTTCTTC.

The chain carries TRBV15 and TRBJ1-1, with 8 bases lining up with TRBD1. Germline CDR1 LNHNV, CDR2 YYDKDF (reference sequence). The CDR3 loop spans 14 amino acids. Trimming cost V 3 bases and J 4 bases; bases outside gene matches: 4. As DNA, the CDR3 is TGTGCCACCAGCAGTACAGGGGGGTTCACTGAAGCTTTCTTT. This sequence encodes CATSSTGGFTEAFF.

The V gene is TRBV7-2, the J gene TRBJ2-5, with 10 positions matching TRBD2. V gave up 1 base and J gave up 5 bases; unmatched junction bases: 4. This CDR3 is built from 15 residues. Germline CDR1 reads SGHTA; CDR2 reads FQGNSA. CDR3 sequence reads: CASSLDSGGMETQYF. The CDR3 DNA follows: TGTGCCAGCAGCTTAGATAGCGGGGGGATGGAGACCCAGTACTTC.

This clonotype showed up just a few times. In nucleotides, the CDR3 is TGTGCCAGCAGTCCTAGAGGACAGGGAATCTCGAAGGGCTACACCTTC. Protein product: CASSPRGQGISKGYTF. The chain combines TRBV12-3 or TRBV12-4 with TRBJ1-2; 8 bases are a match to TRBD1. This CDR3 comprises 16 residues. V was clipped by 5 bases and J by 8 bases; unmatched bases: 16.

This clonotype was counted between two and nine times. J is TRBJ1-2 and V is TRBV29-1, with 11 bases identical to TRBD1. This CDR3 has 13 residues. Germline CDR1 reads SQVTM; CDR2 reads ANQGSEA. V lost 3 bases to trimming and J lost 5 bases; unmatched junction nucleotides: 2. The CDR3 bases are TGCAGCGTTGACGGACAGGGGGCTTATGGCTACACCTTC. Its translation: CSVDGQGAYGYTF.

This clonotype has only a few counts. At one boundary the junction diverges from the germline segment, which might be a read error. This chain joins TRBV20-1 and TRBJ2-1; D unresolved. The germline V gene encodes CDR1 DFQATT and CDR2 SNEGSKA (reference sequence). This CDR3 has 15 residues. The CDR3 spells CSASRYRSSYNERFF. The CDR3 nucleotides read TGCAGTGCTAGTCGGTATCGGAGCTCCTACAATGAGCGGTTCTTC.

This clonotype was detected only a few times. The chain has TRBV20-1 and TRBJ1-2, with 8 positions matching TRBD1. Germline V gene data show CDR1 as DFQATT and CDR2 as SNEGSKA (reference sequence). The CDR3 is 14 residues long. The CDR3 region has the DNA TGCAGCGCCTCCCCCGGGACAGGCAACTATGGCTACACCTTC. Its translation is CSASPGTGNYGYTF.

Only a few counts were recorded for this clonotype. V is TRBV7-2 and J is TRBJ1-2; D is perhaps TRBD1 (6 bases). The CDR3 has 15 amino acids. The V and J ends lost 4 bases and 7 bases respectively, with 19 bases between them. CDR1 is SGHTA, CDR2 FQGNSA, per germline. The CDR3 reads CASSSPAGGRRGYTF. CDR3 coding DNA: TGTGCCAGCAGCTCCCCCGCGGGGGGGCGACGTGGCTACACCTTC.

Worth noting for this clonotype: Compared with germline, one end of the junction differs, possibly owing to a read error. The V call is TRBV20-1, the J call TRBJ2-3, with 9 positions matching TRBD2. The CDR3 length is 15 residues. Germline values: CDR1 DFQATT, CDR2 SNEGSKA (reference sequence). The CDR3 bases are TGCAGTGCTAGAGGCCTAGCGGGGTACACAGATACGCGGTATTTT. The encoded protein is CSARGLAGYTDTRYF.

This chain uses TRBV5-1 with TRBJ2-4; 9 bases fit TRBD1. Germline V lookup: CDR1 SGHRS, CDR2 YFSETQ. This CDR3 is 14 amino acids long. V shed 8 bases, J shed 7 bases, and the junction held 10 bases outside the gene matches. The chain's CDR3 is CARSTGTGMNIQYF. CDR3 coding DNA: TGCGCCAGGAGTACCGGGACAGGGATGAACATTCAGTACTTC.

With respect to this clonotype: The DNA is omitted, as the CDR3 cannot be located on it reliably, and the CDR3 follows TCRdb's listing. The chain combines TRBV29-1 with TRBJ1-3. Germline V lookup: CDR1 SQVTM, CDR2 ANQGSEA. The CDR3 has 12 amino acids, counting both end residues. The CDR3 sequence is CSVVGSGNTVYF.

CDR3 loop: CASSYASNYEQYF. Here the CDR3 DNA reads TGTGCCAGCAGTTATGCTAGTAACTACGAGCAGTACTTC. This chain connects TRBV6-2 or TRBV6-3 to TRBJ2-7; no reliable D call. The V gene's germline CDR1 is MNHEY and CDR2 SVGEGT. With 3 bases removed from V and 3 bases from J, the gap between germline ends came to 9 bases. The CDR3 consists of 13 residues.

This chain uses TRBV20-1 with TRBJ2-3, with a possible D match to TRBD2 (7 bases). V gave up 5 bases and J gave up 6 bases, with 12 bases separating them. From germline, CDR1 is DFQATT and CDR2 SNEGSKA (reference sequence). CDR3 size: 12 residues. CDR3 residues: CSAGGAGDTQYF. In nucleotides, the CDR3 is TGCAGTGCTGGGGGGGCCGGGGATACGCAGTATTTT.

DNA of the CDR3: TGTGCCATCACCGGCCAGGAACACTATGGCTACACCTTC. Translation: CAITGQEHYGYTF. The V and J genes are TRBV10-3 and TRBJ1-2; D is unclear. This CDR3 spans 13 amino acids. V shed 7 bases and J shed 3 bases, with 12 bases lying between them. Germline V gives CDR1 ENHRY, CDR2 SYGVKD.